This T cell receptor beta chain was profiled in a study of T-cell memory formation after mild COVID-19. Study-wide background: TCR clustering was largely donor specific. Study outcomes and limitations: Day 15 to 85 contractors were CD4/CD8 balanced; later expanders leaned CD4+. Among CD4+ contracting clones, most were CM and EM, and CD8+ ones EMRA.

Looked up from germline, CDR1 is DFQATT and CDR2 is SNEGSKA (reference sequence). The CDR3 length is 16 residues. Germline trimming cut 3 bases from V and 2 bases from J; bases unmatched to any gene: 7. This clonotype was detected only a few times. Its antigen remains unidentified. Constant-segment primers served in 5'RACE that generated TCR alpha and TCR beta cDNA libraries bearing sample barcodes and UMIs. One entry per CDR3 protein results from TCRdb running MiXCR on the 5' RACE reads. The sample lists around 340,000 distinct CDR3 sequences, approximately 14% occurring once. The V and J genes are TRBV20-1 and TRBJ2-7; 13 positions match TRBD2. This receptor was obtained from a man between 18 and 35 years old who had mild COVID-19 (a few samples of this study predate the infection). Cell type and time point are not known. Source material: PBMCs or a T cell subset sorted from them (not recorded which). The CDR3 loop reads CSASRGLAGAPYEQYF. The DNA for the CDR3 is TGCAGTGCTAGCCGCGGACTAGCGGGGGCCCCCTACGAGCAGTACTTC.